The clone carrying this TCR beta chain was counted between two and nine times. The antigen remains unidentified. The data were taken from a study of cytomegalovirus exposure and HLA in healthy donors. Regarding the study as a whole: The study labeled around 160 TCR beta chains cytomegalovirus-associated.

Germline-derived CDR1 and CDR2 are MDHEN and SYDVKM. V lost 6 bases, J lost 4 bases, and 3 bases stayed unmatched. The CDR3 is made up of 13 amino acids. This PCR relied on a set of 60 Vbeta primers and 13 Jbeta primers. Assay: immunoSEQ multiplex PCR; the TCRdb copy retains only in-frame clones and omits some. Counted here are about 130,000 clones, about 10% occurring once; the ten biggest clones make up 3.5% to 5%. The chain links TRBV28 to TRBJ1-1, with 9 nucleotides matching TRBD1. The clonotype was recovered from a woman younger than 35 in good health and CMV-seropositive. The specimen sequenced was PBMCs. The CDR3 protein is CASRMTGGTEAFF. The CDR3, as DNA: TGTGCCAGCAGAATGACAGGGGGCACTGAAGCTTTCTTT.